This is a list of T cell receptor beta chains from one sample in a study of shared clonotypes between healthy human individuals. Assay: immunoSEQ multiplex PCR; the TCRdb copy retains only in-frame clones and omits some. The sample holds hundreds of thousands of clones, about 98% seen once. The sequenced material came from naive CD8+ T cells sorted from blood. Receptor source: a man aged 25 to 40 in good health. Each CDR3 is given with its conserved first and last residue. The order of the fields is J gene, CDR3 length, D gene, clone size, V gene, CDR3 DNA, CDR3 protein. The D gene is left open where the match is weak. Rows may omit the clone size; those that give it use once, few, many or a size class.

TRBJ2-7 | 15 | TRBD2 | - | TRBV6-5 | TGTGCCAGCAGTCCCCGGGCGGGAGGGTACTACGAGCAGTACTTC | CASSPRAGGYYEQYF
TRBJ2-7 | 15 | - | - | TRBV27 | TGTGCCAGCAGTTGGGACGGGACGGCATACTACGAGCAGTACTTC | CASSWDGTAYYEQYF
TRBJ1-5 | 13 | - | - | TRBV2 | TGTGCCAGCAGTGGAGGGGACGATCAGCCCCAGCATTTT | CASSGGDDQPQHF
TRBJ2-7 | 13 | - | - | TRBV18 | TGTGCCAGCGCTTCGGACAACTCCTACGAGCAGTACTTC | CASASDNSYEQYF
TRBJ2-1 | 15 | - | - | TRBV7-9 | TGTGCCAGCAGCTTTGCCCTTGAGGAGACGGCTGAGCAGTTCTTC | CASSFALEETAEQFF
TRBJ2-7 | 17 | TRBD2 | - | TRBV6-1 | TGTGCCAGCAGTGACTTCTGGACTAGCGGGAGCTCCTACGAGCAGTACTTC | CASSDFWTSGSSYEQYF
TRBJ2-7 | 15 | TRBD1 | - | TRBV6-1 | TGTGCCAGCAGTGATGAGACAGGGTTCTCCTACGAGCAGTACTTC | CASSDETGFSYEQYF
TRBJ2-2 | 13 | - | - | TRBV29-1 | TGCAGCGTTGAAAGCCCCTCTGCAGGGGAGCTGTTTTTT | CSVESPSAGELFF
TRBJ2-1 | 15 | TRBD2 | - | TRBV6-5 | TGTGCCAGCAGTTCGGGACTAGCGACGTACAATGAGCAGTTCTTC | CASSSGLATYNEQFF
TRBJ1-2 | 15 | TRBD1 | - | TRBV19 | TGTGCCAGTAGTATGTTTCCAGGGGGCGGTGAAAGCTACACCTTC | CASSMFPGGGESYTF
TRBJ1-1 | 15 | - | - | TRBV7-9 | TGTGCCAGCAGCTTTAAACCGGGACGGAACACTGAAGCTTTCTTT | CASSFKPGRNTEAFF
TRBJ2-7 | 13 | TRBD1 | once | TRBV27 | TGTGCCAGCAGTACCAGACAGGGGTACGAGCAGTACTTC | CASSTRQGYEQYF
TRBJ2-1 | 16 | TRBD2 | - | TRBV9 | TGTGCCAGCAGCGTAGGGACTAGCGGCTCCTACAATGAGCAGTTCTTC | CASSVGTSGSYNEQFF
TRBJ2-7 | 13 | - | - | TRBV6-5 | TGTGCCAGCAGCCACGACCTAGCTTACGAGCAGTACTTC | CASSHDLAYEQYF
TRBJ2-4 | 16 | - | - | TRBV27 | TGTGCCAGCAGTACAAACCAGGGACTCGGGGAAAACATTCAGTACTTC | CASSTNQGLGENIQYF
TRBJ1-1 | 15 | - | - | TRBV7-9 | TGTGCCAGCAGCTTAGTATTCGGCAAGAACACTGAAGCTTTCTTT | CASSLVFGKNTEAFF
TRBJ2-5 | 17 | - | - | TRBV14 | TGTGCCAGCAGCCAGGAACCCGTGTTGCCGCTCCAAGAGACCCAGTACTTC | CASSQEPVLPLQETQYF
TRBJ2-1 | 15 | - | - | TRBV5-1 | TGCGCCAGCAGCCCCGGGACATCCTCCTACAATGAGCAGTTCTTC | CASSPGTSSYNEQFF
TRBJ2-7 | 20 | TRBD1 | - | TRBV18 | TGTGCCAGCTCACCGACCCACAGGGGGGCCATCCCAGGGCGTTATCGCGAGCAGTACTTC | CASSPTHRGAIPGRYREQYF
TRBJ2-6 | 19 | - | - | TRBV7-9 | TGTGCCAGCAGCTTACAATTCGGCGTGTGGGGATCTGGGGCCAACGTCCTGACTTTC | CASSLQFGVWGSGANVLTF
TRBJ2-3 | 15 | - | - | TRBV7-9 | TGTGCCAGCAGCACATGGACCGGTGGCACAGATACGCAGTATTTT | CASSTWTGGTDTQYF
TRBJ2-1 | 14 | TRBD2 | - | TRBV7-2 | TGTGCCAGCAGCGAGTGGGACTATGCCAATGAGCAGTTCTTC | CASSEWDYANEQFF
TRBJ1-3 | 13 | TRBD1 | - | TRBV29-1 | TGCAGCGTACAACAGGGGAAGGGAAACACCATATATTTT | CSVQQGKGNTIYF
TRBJ2-3 | 16 | TRBD1 | - | TRBV29-1 | TGCAGCGTTGAGGGGAGCCCGGGACAGGGAACAGATACGCAGTATTTT | CSVEGSPGQGTDTQYF